These 13 T cell receptor beta chains came from one sample sequenced in a study of cytomegalovirus exposure and HLA in healthy donors. PCR primers comprised 60 Vbeta and 13 Jbeta primers. Measured with immunoSEQ multiplex PCR; TCRdb has only the in-frame clones, and not every one. The data contain fewer than 200,000 clones, approximately 80% of them singletons. The source material was PBMCs. These receptors were taken from a woman in her forties or fifties in good health and CMV-seronegative.

This chain uses TRBV5-1 with TRBJ1-1; D may be TRBD1 (5 bases). The germline gives CDR1 SGHRS, CDR2 YFSETQ. CDR3 length equals 14 residues. V was cut by 0 bases and J by 1 base, with 7 bases left in between. The CDR3 nucleotides are TGCGCCAGCAGCTTGGGCAGGGCGAACACTGAAGCTTTCTTT. This encodes CASSLGRANTEAFF.

The chain employs TRBV7-8 and TRBJ1-1; D is ambiguous. Germline lookup yields CDR1 SGHVS and CDR2 FQNEAQ. Trimming cost V 5 bases and J 3 bases, with 4 bases left between them. CDR3 length: 11 residues. The CDR3 is CASSRDTEAFF. For the CDR3, the DNA is TGTGCCAGCAGCCGGGACACTGAAGCTTTCTTT.

V and J are TRBV30 and TRBJ2-7; perhaps TRBD1 as D (5 bases). The CDR3 has 13 amino acids. Deletions cut 2 bases from V and 5 bases from J, with 13 bases between. CDR1 and CDR2 from the germline V gene are GTSNPN and SVGIG (reference sequence). This chain's CDR3 is CAWSTDKTHEQYF. CDR3 nucleotide sequence: TGTGCCTGGAGTACGGACAAAACCCACGAGCAGTACTTC. Filled out from reference TRBV30 and TRBJ2-7, the complete variable domain reads SQTIHQWPATLVQPVGSPLSLECTVEGTSNPNLYWYRQAAGRGLQLLFYSVGIGQISSEVPQNLSASRPQDRQFILSSKKLLLSDSGFYLCAWSTDKTHEQYFGPGTRLTVT.

The chain uses TRBV6-5 and TRBJ1-2, with TRBD1 as a possible D gene (6 bases). V dropped 11 bases and J dropped 8 bases, with 21 bases sitting between them. The CDR3 covers 13 residues. CDR1 is MNHEY and CDR2 is SVGAGI in the germline V gene. This chain's CDR3 is CASGGGKGKGYTF. The CDR3 DNA sequence: TGTGCCTCGGGGGGCGGGAAAGGGAAGGGCTACACCTTC.

This chain uses TRBV7-2 with TRBJ2-7, with TRBD2 identical over 12 bases. J lost 2 bases, V lost 5 bases, and 4 bases had no gene match. This CDR3 region has 15 residues. Germline loops: CDR1 SGHTA, CDR2 FQGNSA. The CDR3 protein is CASSPRLAGAYEQYF. CDR3 nucleotides: TGTGCCAGCAGCCCCCGACTAGCGGGGGCCTACGAGCAGTACTTC.

CDR3 sequence: CATSRQAEGEKLFF. The CDR3 DNA reads as TGTGCCACCAGCAGACAGGCAGAGGGTGAAAAACTGTTTTTT. The V call is TRBV15, the J call TRBJ1-4; no clear D gene. The CDR3 loop spans 14 amino acids. Per germline, CDR1 LNHNV and CDR2 YYDKDF (reference sequence). V lost 2 bases and J lost 7, with 11 bases in between. The entire variable domain, with the rest obtained from reference TRBV15 and TRBJ1-4, is as follows: DAMVIQNPRYQVTQFGKPVTLSCSQTLNHNVMYWYQQKSSQAPKLLFHYYDKDFNNEADTPDNFQSRRPNTSFCFLDIRSPGLGDTAMYLCATSRQAEGEKLFFGSGTQLSVL.

This chain connects TRBV7-9 to TRBJ2-7; D remains ambiguous. V shed 2 bases and J shed 2 bases, with 10 bases lying between them. Germline V CDR1 and CDR2: SEHNR, FQNEAQ (reference sequence). The CDR3 is 14 amino acids. The CDR3: CASSLSAGTYEQYF. The CDR3 DNA reads as TGTGCCAGCAGCTTAAGTGCAGGTACCTACGAGCAGTACTTC.

The rearrangement joins TRBV25-1 to TRBJ1-2; the D gene is possibly TRBD1 (5 bases). Deletions cut 6 bases from V and 8 bases from J, with 13 bases between. Germline V gene lookup returns CDR1 MGHDK and CDR2 SYGVNS. The CDR3 is 12 amino acids. CDR3 region: CASSPQGGGYTF. The CDR3 nucleotides are TGTGCCAGCAGCCCTCAGGGTGGCGGCTACACCTTC.

The genes are TRBV6-5 and TRBJ1-1; 9 positions match TRBD1. Germline assignment: CDR1 MNHEY and CDR2 SVGAGI. V trimming: 7 bases; J trimming: 8 bases; junction bases outside the gene matches: 14. There are 15 residues in the CDR3. The CDR3 loop is CASNLLFTGGREAFF. CDR3 nucleotides: TGTGCCAGCAATCTTCTATTTACAGGGGGCCGGGAAGCTTTCTTT.

The rearrangement joins TRBV14 to TRBJ1-2, with D maybe TRBD1 (5 bases). The CDR3 runs 14 residues. CDR1 and CDR2 (germline): SGHDN, FVKESK. Trimming took 3 bases from V and 4 from J, leaving 12 bases between them. Here the CDR3 reads CASSQLTGPYGYTF. For the CDR3, the DNA is TGTGCCAGCAGCCAGCTTACAGGTCCCTATGGCTACACCTTC.

This chain links TRBV18 with TRBJ2-2; 7 bases are shared with TRBD2. This CDR3 is 15 amino acids long. Germline CDR1 and CDR2: KGHSH and LQKENI. Trimming took 3 bases from V and 1 from J; bases not matched to a gene: 2. CDR3 nucleotide sequence: TGTGCCAGCTCACCCCTAGCGGTGAACACCGGGGAGCTGTTTTTT. It encodes CASSPLAVNTGELFF.

The genes are TRBV5-1 and TRBJ2-1; 9 bases align to TRBD2. Trimming cost V 6 bases and J 4 bases; bases outside gene matches: 11. The CDR3 is 16 residues long. The germline V gene has CDR1 SGHRS and CDR2 YFSETQ. The CDR3 loop is CASTARERGAYNEQFF. In DNA form, the CDR3 reads TGCGCCAGCACTGCTAGGGAGCGGGGGGCATACAATGAGCAGTTCTTC.

This clone showed up just a few times. V usage is TRBV4-1 and J usage is TRBJ2-7; D gene unclear. Trimming stripped 0 bases from V and 5 bases from J, with 17 bases between. This CDR3 has 16 residues. The germline gives CDR1 MGHRA, CDR2 YSYEKL. The CDR3 DNA follows: TGCGCCAGCAGCCAAGATTTCCTGAGTATTTCAAACGAGCAGTACTTC. Translation gives CASSQDFLSISNEQYF.